One and the same sample provided the 30 T cell receptor beta chains below, sequenced in a study of blood T cells in healthy people across ages. A second PCR of roughly 7 to 11 cycles used a sample-barcoded 5' primer and a J-beta primer mix. TCRdb fed the 5' RACE reads into MiXCR, producing one record per CDR3 protein. The data contain 650,000 to 800,000 distinct CDR3 sequences, under 45% of them seen just once; the ten biggest clones take up approximately 19%. The sequenced material came from blood. The receptors were sampled from a man in his 60s in good health.

The chain has TRBV12-3 or TRBV12-4 and TRBJ2-4; D ambiguous. The DNA end favors TRBJ2-7, so the J call may be wrong. This CDR3 comprises 12 residues. The CDR3 region has the DNA TGTGCCAGCAGCGACGGATCCTACGAGCAGTACTTC. Translating it yields CASSDGSYEQYF.

This clonotype appeared a few times. The chain joins TRBV4-3 to TRBJ2-3; the D is unclear. Germline V CDR1 and CDR2: LGHNA, YSLEER. The CDR3 is 15 amino acids. The germline V and J ends were trimmed by 0 bases and 5 bases, with 12 bases remaining between them. CDR3 residues: CASSQDGIAGDTQYF. In DNA, the CDR3 is TGCGCCAGCAGCCAAGATGGGATAGCCGGAGATACGCAGTATTTT.

The chain has TRBV24-1 and TRBJ2-3; the D gene is possibly TRBD2 (6 bases). This CDR3 has 15 amino acids. V was clipped by 5 bases and J by 7 bases, with 18 bases between them. CDR1 and CDR2 from the germline V gene are KGHDR and SFDVKD. In nucleotides, the CDR3 is TGTGCCACCAGTGGGGTGGGGGAGGACTGGAATACGCAGTATTTT. Amino acids: CATSGVGEDWNTQYF.

This clonotype showed up just a few times. CDR3 bases: TGTGCCAGCAATCGGATAGTTCGCCCTAACAATGAGCAGTTCTTC. It translates to CASNRIVRPNNEQFF. The chain couples TRBV12-3 or TRBV12-4 to TRBJ2-1; D not resolved. With 7 bases removed from V and 5 bases from J, the gap between germline ends came to 18 bases. This CDR3 has 15 amino acids.

This clonotype turned up a few times. The rearrangement links TRBV3-1 to TRBJ2-5; a possible D gene is TRBD2 (5 bases). CDR3 length equals 16 residues. Between the trimmed V and J ends, which lost 2 bases and 5 bases, there was a span of 18 bases. From germline, CDR1 is LGHDT and CDR2 YNNKEL (reference sequence). CDR3 DNA sequence: TGTGCCAGCAGCCAACGGTGGTCGGGATTACAGGAGACCCAGTACTTC. Amino acids: CASSQRWSGLQETQYF.

This clonotype appeared a few times. The J gene is TRBJ2-3, the V gene TRBV27; D is ambiguous. In germline, CDR1 is MNHEY, CDR2 SMNVEV (reference sequence). With 4 bases removed from V and 1 base from J, the gap between germline ends came to 6 bases. The CDR3 runs 13 residues. This CDR3 reads CASSYFGTDTQYF. As DNA, the CDR3 is TGTGCCAGCAGTTACTTTGGCACAGATACGCAGTATTTT.

A few counts support this clonotype. The chain joins TRBV20-1 to TRBJ2-5; TRBD1 agrees at 8 bases. The J segment lost 5 bases and the V segment lost 5 bases, leaving 4 bases of the junction unmatched. From germline, CDR1 is DFQATT and CDR2 SNEGSKA (reference sequence). CDR3 length: 12 amino acids. CDR3 amino acids: CSAPGGGETQYF. CDR3 nucleotide sequence: TGCAGTGCTCCAGGGGGCGGGGAGACCCAGTACTTC.

This chain connects TRBV6-2 or TRBV6-3 to TRBJ2-1, with a tentative D call TRBD1 (6 bases). CDR1 MNHEY and CDR2 SVGEGT come from the germline V gene. V was cut by 8 bases and J by 12 bases, with 20 bases left in between. The CDR3 has 13 residues. The CDR3 DNA is TGTGCCAGCGCCCAGGGGAATAGGGCCGGGCAGTTCTTC. This encodes CASAQGNRAGQFF.

The gene calls are TRBV5-6 and TRBJ2-2; 7 nucleotides align to TRBD1. Germline V lookup: CDR1 SGHDT, CDR2 YYEEEE. CDR3 length: 17 residues. Germline trimming cut 4 bases from V and 7 bases from J; bases unmatched to any gene: 16. CDR3 DNA sequence: TGTGCCAGCAGCCTCGGGCCGGGACAGTCGGTCGTCGGGGAGCTGTTTTTT. This encodes CASSLGPGQSVVGELFF.

As for this clonotype: This could be a read error, since a much larger clone is one nucleotide away. The V and J genes are TRBV6-2 or TRBV6-3 and TRBJ1-6, with TRBD1 identical over 9 bases. The length of the CDR3 is 14 residues. Germline assignment: CDR1 MNHEY and CDR2 SVGEGT. The V segment lost 5 bases and the J segment 11 bases; nucleotides outside the gene matches: 7. CDR3 loop: CASSTGTGNPPLHF. The CDR3 DNA is TGTGCCAGCAGTACCGGGACAGGGAATCCACCCCTCCACTTT.

This clonotype was seen more than once but under ten times. This rearrangement joins TRBV12-3 or TRBV12-4 to TRBJ2-7; TRBD2 matches at 12 bases. CDR3 size: 14 residues. With 8 bases clipped from V and 3 bases from J, the junction kept 5 bases outside the gene matches. The CDR3 DNA reads TGTGCCAGCCGCACTAGCGGGGGGTTCTACGAGCAGTACTTC. This encodes CASRTSGGFYEQYF.

This chain uses TRBV27 with TRBJ2-7; TRBD1 agrees at 9 bases. This CDR3 spans 18 amino acids. The V gene's germline CDR1 is MNHEY and CDR2 SMNVEV (reference sequence). V shed 6 bases and J 3 bases; nucleotides not matched to a gene: 18. CDR3 region: CASRSGTGFWGGIYEQYF. In DNA, the CDR3 is TGTGCCAGCAGATCCGGGACAGGGTTTTGGGGTGGCATCTACGAGCAGTACTTC.

V gene TRBV4-1 combines with J gene TRBJ1-6; D uncertain. CDR3 length: 14 amino acids. In germline, CDR1 is MGHRA, CDR2 YSYEKL. Trimming left V 0 bases short and J 9 bases short, with 9 bases between. CDR3 loop: CASSQETEVSPLHF. The CDR3 DNA sequence: TGCGCCAGCAGCCAAGAGACGGAGGTTTCACCCCTCCACTTT.

V usage is TRBV7-2 and J usage is TRBJ1-6, with 9 nucleotides matching TRBD1. Germline CDR1 and CDR2: SGHTA and FQGNSA. J gave up 10 bases and V 5 bases, and 6 bases lay outside the gene matches. This CDR3 comprises 14 residues. CDR3 region: CASSLTGGRSPLHF. CDR3 DNA: TGTGCCAGCAGCCTAACAGGGGGCCGATCACCCCTCCACTTT.

This clonotype occurred a few times. This chain connects TRBV4-3 to TRBJ2-4; 8 bases line up with TRBD2. The DNA end is more similar to TRBJ2-7, so the J call may be wrong. This CDR3 comprises 15 residues. Germline V gene sequence: CDR1 LGHNA, CDR2 YSLEER. DNA of the CDR3: TGCGCCAGCAGCCAAACGCCGGGACTAGGGTACGAGCAGTACTTC. Protein product: CASSQTPGLGYEQYF.

This clonotype was counted between two and nine times. The chain employs TRBV5-1 and TRBJ1-1, with D hard to call. Trimming removed 4 bases from V and 0 bases from J, with 13 bases in between. Germline-derived CDR1 and CDR2 are SGHRS and YFSETQ. The CDR3 covers 15 residues. CDR3 DNA sequence: TGCGCCAGCAGCCCACGGCAGATGATGAACACTGAAGCTTTCTTT. It yields the protein CASSPRQMMNTEAFF.

The gene calls are TRBV20-1 and TRBJ2-4, with D possibly being TRBD2 (7 bases). The closer fit of TRBJ2-7 to the DNA end suggests the J call may be wrong. This CDR3 comprises 19 residues. Germline lookup yields CDR1 DFQATT and CDR2 SNEGSKA (reference sequence). CDR3 sequence (DNA): TGCAGTGCTAGAACCCCCGGGGGGAGGGGGATAGCTGGATTTAACGAGCAGTACTTC. Encoded protein: CSARTPGGRGIAGFNEQYF.

A remark on this clonotype: One junction end does not reproduce the germline sequence, and a read error may be involved. This chain connects TRBV9 to TRBJ2-1, with D perhaps being TRBD1 or TRBD2 (9 bases each). Germline values: CDR1 SGDLS, CDR2 YYNGEE. This CDR3 is built from 16 residues. The CDR3 coding sequence is TGTGCCGGCAGCGGGGGGACAGGGTCTTCCTACAATGAGCAGTTCTTC. This translates into CAGSGGTGSSYNEQFF.

V and J are TRBV6-5 and TRBJ1-5; no clear D gene. V dropped 6 bases and J dropped 2 bases, with 11 bases sitting between them. The germline CDR1 and CDR2 sequences are MNHEY and SVGAGI. CDR3 length: 14 amino acids. This CDR3 is CASSFAAGNQPQHF. The CDR3 DNA sequence: TGTGCCAGCAGCTTCGCCGCTGGCAATCAGCCCCAGCATTTT.

The chain joins TRBV12-3 or TRBV12-4 to TRBJ2-2; 13 bases map to TRBD2. V lost 3 bases to trimming and J lost 0 bases; unmatched junction nucleotides: 4. The CDR3 loop spans 18 amino acids. For the CDR3, the DNA is TGTGCCAGCAGTTTCACCGGGACTAGCGGGGCGAACACCGGGGAGCTGTTTTTT. Protein product: CASSFTGTSGANTGELFF.

In this sample, this clonotype turned up a few times. The V call is TRBV12-3 or TRBV12-4, the J call TRBJ2-1; TRBD2 might be the D (5 bases). This CDR3 has 17 residues. V gave up 7 bases and J gave up 0 bases, with 19 bases separating them. CDR3 coding DNA: TGTGCCAGCATTGACCCCACCCGGGGAAGCTCCTACAATGAGCAGTTCTTC. Protein product: CASIDPTRGSSYNEQFF.

This clonotype was observed a few times. The chain links TRBV10-3 to TRBJ2-5; 10 positions match TRBD2. With V trimmed by 6 bases and J by 3 bases, 4 bases remained unmatched. Germline V gene data show CDR1 as ENHRY and CDR2 as SYGVKD. The CDR3 runs to 14 residues. The CDR3 DNA follows: TGTGCCATCAGGAGCGGGGGGGCGGAAGAGACCCAGTACTTC. Its protein is CAIRSGGAEETQYF.

V gene TRBV28 combines with J gene TRBJ2-3, with D possibly TRBD1 on 7 matching bases. The germline CDR1 and CDR2 sequences are MDHEN and SYDVKM. V was clipped by 5 bases and J by 5 bases, with 20 bases between them. The CDR3 is 16 residues long. CDR3 sequence: CASSRQGGGLRDTQYF. Written as DNA, the CDR3 is TGTGCCAGCAGTCGACAGGGAGGAGGCCTTCGAGATACGCAGTATTTT.

This clonotype was observed once. One junction end does not reproduce the germline sequence, and a read error may be involved. CDR3 in amino acids: CASSISGLAPYNKKLFF. The CDR3 region has the DNA TGTGCCAGCAGTATCTCAGGACTTGCCCCTTATAATAAAAAACTGTTTTTT. V and J are TRBV27 and TRBJ1-4, with no clear D. This CDR3 region has 17 residues. Germline values: CDR1 MNHEY, CDR2 SMNVEV (reference sequence).

The CDR3 sequence: CASTRFDSRNQPQHF. In DNA, the CDR3 is TGTGCCAGCACCAGATTCGACAGCCGCAATCAGCCCCAGCATTTT. The chain couples TRBV2 to TRBJ1-5, with a tentative D call TRBD1 (5 bases). This CDR3 contains 15 residues. Per germline, CDR1 SNHLY and CDR2 FYNNEI. Trimming shortened V by 7 bases and J by 2 bases, and 15 bases separated the two germline ends. Variable domain in full (rest from reference TRBV2 and TRBJ1-5): EPEVTQTPSHQVTQMGQEVILRCVPISNHLYFYWYRQILGQKVEFLVSFYNNEISEKSEIFDDQFSVERPDGSNFTLKIRSTKLEDSAMYFCASTRFDSRNQPQHFGDGTRLSIL.

The V gene is TRBV6-5, the J gene TRBJ1-5, with TRBD1 identical over 11 bases. Unmatched junction bases numbered 7, after V lost 6 bases and J lost 3 bases. CDR1 is MNHEY and CDR2 is SVGAGI in the germline V gene. The CDR3 totals 16 residues. The CDR3 DNA reads as TGTGCCAGCAGGGACCGGGACAGGGGGTCCAATCAGCCCCAGCATTTT. It translates to CASRDRDRGSNQPQHF.

Note on this clonotype: A read error may produce the germline difference seen at one junction end. The J gene is TRBJ2-5, the V gene TRBV7-9, with 8 bases aligning to TRBD2. Germline values: CDR1 SEHNR, CDR2 FQNEAQ (reference sequence). The length of the CDR3 is 14 residues. CDR3 bases: TGTGCCAGCAGGACTAGCGAGAGCGAAGAGACCCGGTACTTC. Amino acid sequence: CASRTSESEETRYF.

This clonotype appeared a few times. The chain recombines TRBV7-6 with TRBJ2-1; the match to TRBD2 covers 7 bases. Germline trimming cut 5 bases from V and 8 bases from J; bases unmatched to any gene: 24. Germline values: CDR1 SGHVS, CDR2 FNYEAQ. The CDR3 totals 19 residues. CDR3 region: CASSPPPAGEALAGHEQFF. DNA of the CDR3: TGTGCCAGCAGCCCACCACCGGCGGGGGAAGCCTTAGCGGGTCATGAGCAGTTCTTC.

The chain recombines TRBV3-1 with TRBJ1-2; no clear D. The CDR3 is made up of 13 amino acids. CDR1 LGHDT and CDR2 YNNKEL come from the germline V gene (reference sequence). The V and J ends lost 4 bases and 3 bases respectively, with 9 bases between them. The CDR3 coding sequence is TGTGCCAGCAGCCCCCTAGATCACTATGGCTACACCTTC. Protein: CASSPLDHYGYTF.

This rearrangement joins TRBV3-1 to TRBJ2-3; weak D call: TRBD1 (6 bases). Trimming removed 0 bases at V and 5 bases at J, with 9 bases between. CDR3 length: 14 amino acids. In germline, CDR1 is LGHDT, CDR2 YNNKEL (reference sequence). The CDR3 protein is CASSQERGQDTQYF. CDR3 DNA sequence: TGTGCCAGCAGCCAAGAACGGGGACAAGATACGCAGTATTTT.